The clone carrying this T cell receptor beta chain turned up a few times. What it recognizes is unknown. The data derive from a study of vaccination and CD4 T cells after COVID-19. The CDR3 length is 11 residues. Trimming removed 1 base at V and 6 bases at J, with 4 bases between. Germline V gene lookup returns CDR1 MNHEY and CDR2 SVGEGT. Sequencing of cultured CD4+ T cell DNA used the Oncomine TCR Beta short-read assay. TCRdb recomputed calls from the PCR reads with MiXCR, one row per CDR3 protein. The top ten clones hold about 20% of a sample with under 10,000 distinct CDR3 sequences, 45% to 55% of them seen once. Noted treatment: roughly 10-day PBMC culture with coronavirus spike peptide pools or control peptides (ViraFEST assay).

The receptor was derived from a human donor who had recovered from COVID-19. The chain has TRBV6-2 or TRBV6-3 and TRBJ2-7; no definite D call. The sample consisted of CD4+ T cells from blood, cultured in vitro. In DNA form, the CDR3 reads TGTGCCAGCAGTTACTATTCCGAGCAGTACTTC. This encodes CASSYYSEQYF.